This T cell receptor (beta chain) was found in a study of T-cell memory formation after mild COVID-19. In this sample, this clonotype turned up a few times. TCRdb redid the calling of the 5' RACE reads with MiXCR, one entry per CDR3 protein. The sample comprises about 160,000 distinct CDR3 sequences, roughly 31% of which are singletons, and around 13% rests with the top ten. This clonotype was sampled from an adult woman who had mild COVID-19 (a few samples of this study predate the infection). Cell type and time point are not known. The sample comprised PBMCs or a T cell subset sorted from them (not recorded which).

The CDR3 region is CASKGNTEAFF. The CDR3 region has the DNA TGTGCCAGCAAGGGGAACACTGAAGCTTTCTTT. The J gene is TRBJ1-1, the V gene TRBV13; D is unresolved. V was trimmed by 7 bases and J by 1 base, leaving 4 bases between them. Looked up from germline, CDR1 is PRHDT and CDR2 is FYEKMQ (reference sequence). This CDR3 region has 11 residues.